Each of the 27 T cell receptor beta chains below was sequenced from the same sample in a study of blood T cell repertoires in COVID-19. The method was immunoSEQ multiplex PCR; TCRdb's version includes in-frame clones alone and lacks a portion of them. Here the sample spans approximately 390,000 clones, 87% being singletons. Material for sequencing was peripheral blood. These TCRs come from an older woman with COVID-19, enrolled during active disease.

This chain links TRBV6-6 with TRBJ1-6, with D maybe TRBD1 (6 bases). V shed 5 bases and J shed 3 bases, with 8 bases lying between them. The CDR3 has 14 amino acids. In germline, CDR1 is MNHNY, CDR2 SVGAGI (reference sequence). CDR3 region: CASSQQGYNSPLHF. DNA of the CDR3: TGTGCCAGCAGTCAACAGGGCTATAATTCACCCCTCCACTTT.

This clone was counted only a few times. V and J are TRBV12-3 or TRBV12-4 and TRBJ1-6; no firm D call. The CDR3 contains 13 residues. V lost 4 bases to trimming and J lost 7 bases, with 8 bases between them. The CDR3 here is CASSYIANSPLHF. CDR3 nucleotides: TGTGCCAGCAGTTATATAGCAAATTCACCCCTCCACTTT.

The chain is built from TRBV18 and TRBJ2-5; D perhaps matches TRBD2 (7 bases). V lost 3 bases and J lost 5, with 13 bases in between. The germline V gene encodes CDR1 KGHSH and CDR2 LQKENI. The CDR3 contains 14 residues. In nucleotides, the CDR3 is TGTGCCAGCTCACCGCAACAGGGAGGGGAGACCCAGTACTTC. Encoded protein: CASSPQQGGETQYF. The full variable domain, its missing parts supplied by reference TRBV18 and TRBJ2-5, is NAGVMQNPRHLVRRRGQEARLRCSPMKGHSHVYWYRQLPEEGLKFMVYLQKENIIDESGMPKERFSAEFPKEGPSILRIQQVVRGDSAAYFCASSPQQGGETQYFGPGTRLLVL.

J is TRBJ1-2 and V is TRBV6-4; 11 bases are a match to TRBD1. The V and J ends lost 8 bases and 4 bases, in that order; junction bases with no gene match: 9. The CDR3 is 15 residues long. Germline V lookup: CDR1 MRHNA, CDR2 SNTAGT. The CDR3 DNA follows: TGTGCCAGCCGGACAGGGGGCCAGGTTGGCTATGGCTACACCTTC. Translating it yields CASRTGGQVGYGYTF.

The chain combines TRBV2 with TRBJ1-5; TRBD1 matches 7 bases. The CDR3 loop spans 15 amino acids. The J segment lost 5 bases and the V segment lost 3 bases, leaving 7 bases of the junction unmatched. Germline CDR1 and CDR2: SNHLY and FYNNEI. CDR3 coding DNA: TGTGCCAGCAGTGAGTTGACAGGGTATTATCAGCCCCAGCATTTT. This encodes CASSELTGYYQPQHF.

The J gene is TRBJ1-1, the V gene TRBV25-1; maybe TRBD1 (5 bases). The CDR3 runs 13 residues. Germline CDR1 is MGHDK and CDR2 is SYGVNS. V was shortened by 5 bases and J by 1 base, with 8 bases between the two germline ends. CDR3 in DNA: TGTGCCAGCAGTCTGGGGGGGAACACTGAAGCTTTCTTT. Translated: CASSLGGNTEAFF.

The chain combines TRBV6-1 with TRBJ2-1; D is uncertain. CDR3 length: 16 residues. The V and J ends lost 3 bases and 1 base respectively, with 13 bases between them. CDR1 MNHNS and CDR2 SASEGT come from the germline V gene. CDR3 loop: CASSDQNRRSYNEQFF. The CDR3 DNA reads TGTGCCAGCAGTGATCAGAACAGACGGTCCTACAATGAGCAGTTCTTC.

CDR3: CASSVAAGGYGYTF. The DNA for the CDR3 is TGTGCCAGCAGCGTAGCCGCAGGGGGCTATGGCTACACCTTC. V and J are TRBV9 and TRBJ1-2; 7 bases map to TRBD1. The trim removed 0 bases at V and 4 bases at J, leaving 3 bases unmatched. Germline V gives CDR1 SGDLS, CDR2 YYNGEE. This CDR3 is built from 14 residues.

The genes are TRBV18 and TRBJ2-5; maybe TRBD1 (6 bases). The V end lost 4 bases, the J end lost 0 bases, and 12 bases lay between the germline ends. This CDR3 has 15 residues. Germline values: CDR1 KGHSH, CDR2 LQKENI. This chain's CDR3 is CASSLNRVDQETQYF. CDR3 in DNA: TGTGCCAGCTCACTAAACAGGGTAGACCAAGAGACCCAGTACTTC. Drawing the rest from reference TRBV18 and TRBJ2-5, the complete variable domain is NAGVMQNPRHLVRRRGQEARLRCSPMKGHSHVYWYRQLPEEGLKFMVYLQKENIIDESGMPKERFSAEFPKEGPSILRIQQVVRGDSAAYFCASSLNRVDQETQYFGPGTRLLVL.

This clone was counted only a few times. V is TRBV19 and J is TRBJ1-5; 9 bases fit TRBD1. The CDR3 length is 16 residues. Germline loops: CDR1 LNHDA, CDR2 SQIVND (reference sequence). The V segment lost 5 bases and the J segment 0 bases; nucleotides outside the gene matches: 5. CDR3 bases: TGTGCCAGTAGTCCAGGGACAGGGAATAGCAATCAGCCCCAGCATTTT. Its translation is CASSPGTGNSNQPQHF. The variable domain in full, completed from reference TRBV19 and TRBJ1-5, reads DGGITQSPKYLFRKEGQNVTLSCEQNLNHDAMYWYRQDPGQGLRLIYYSQIVNDFQKGDIAEGYSVSREKKESFPLTVTSAQKNPTAFYLCASSPGTGNSNQPQHFGDGTRLSIL.

The rearrangement joins TRBV5-5 to TRBJ2-1; 8 nucleotides align to TRBD2. Germline V gene sequence: CDR1 SGHKS, CDR2 YYEKEE (reference sequence). CDR3 length equals 15 residues. After removal of 5 bases from V and 6 bases from J, the junction contained 10 bases not matched to a gene. The CDR3 nucleotides are TGTGCCAGCAGTCCAGCGGGGGTCGAGGGCAATGAGCAGTTCTTC. Its translation: CASSPAGVEGNEQFF. Drawing the rest from reference TRBV5-5 and TRBJ2-1, the complete variable domain is DAGVTQSPTHLIKTRGQQVTLRCSPISGHKSVSWYQQVLGQGPQFIFQYYEKEERGRGNFPDRFSARQFPNYSSELNVNALLLGDSALYLCASSPAGVEGNEQFFGPGTRLTVL.

V is TRBV15 and J is TRBJ2-3, with 9 bases lining up with TRBD2. Germline-derived CDR1 and CDR2 are LNHNV and YYDKDF (reference sequence). V was pared by 2 bases and J by 1 base, with 7 bases of the junction left unmatched. The CDR3 totals 17 residues. The CDR3 loop is CATSRWRGGPRTDTQYF. CDR3 DNA sequence: TGTGCCACCAGCAGATGGCGGGGGGGCCCACGCACAGATACGCAGTATTTT.

As DNA, the CDR3 is TGCAGCGTTGAAGTCGACAGCCGGAGTGGCACTGAAGCTTTCTTT. Protein: CSVEVDSRSGTEAFF. The V gene is TRBV29-1, the J gene TRBJ1-1, with D perhaps matching TRBD1 (5 bases). The CDR3 is 15 residues long. From germline, CDR1 is SQVTM and CDR2 ANQGSEA. Trimming took off 1 base at V and 4 bases at J, with 16 bases between the two ends.

This chain links TRBV4-1 with TRBJ1-1; D gene ambiguous. The CDR3 contains 17 residues. The V and J ends lost 5 bases and 1 base respectively, with 20 bases between them. The V gene's germline CDR1 is MGHRA and CDR2 YSYEKL. CDR3 region: CASSNNALYGGNTEAFF. The CDR3 DNA reads TGCGCCAGCAGCAATAATGCCCTTTACGGAGGGAACACTGAAGCTTTCTTT.

The rearrangement uses TRBV18 and TRBJ1-2; D is uncertain. Germline assignment: CDR1 KGHSH and CDR2 LQKENI. This CDR3 has 15 residues. The ends were cut back, 0 bases at V and 8 bases at J, with 16 bases in the middle. CDR3 sequence reads: CASSPPRPLGEGYTF. The CDR3 nucleotides read TGTGCCAGCTCACCACCGAGGCCTCTAGGCGAGGGCTACACCTTC. The full variable domain, rest sourced from reference TRBV18 and TRBJ1-2, is NAGVMQNPRHLVRRRGQEARLRCSPMKGHSHVYWYRQLPEEGLKFMVYLQKENIIDESGMPKERFSAEFPKEGPSILRIQQVVRGDSAAYFCASSPPRPLGEGYTFGSGTRLTVV.

The chain employs TRBV4-2 and TRBJ1-2, with a weak D call TRBD1 (5 bases). The CDR3 runs 13 residues. The germline V and J ends were trimmed by 5 bases and 6 bases, with 13 bases remaining between them. CDR1 and CDR2 (germline): LGHNA, YNFKEQ. For the CDR3, the DNA is TGTGCCAGCAGCGTCCGGGGGGTCAATGGCTACACCTTC. Amino acids: CASSVRGVNGYTF.

The rearrangement joins TRBV4-1 to TRBJ2-7; TRBD1 is a possible D gene (5 bases). There are 16 residues in the CDR3. CDR1 is MGHRA, CDR2 YSYEKL, per germline. V lost 3 bases, J lost 3 bases, and 18 bases lay in between. Here the CDR3 DNA reads TGCGCCAGCAGCCATGTAAGCACAGGCCTCAGCTACGAGCAGTACTTC. Its translation: CASSHVSTGLSYEQYF.

The chain couples TRBV19 to TRBJ2-1; D may be TRBD1 (5 bases). Germline V gene data show CDR1 as LNHDA and CDR2 as SQIVND (reference sequence). The V end was cut by 2 bases, the J end by 0 bases, with 8 bases between. This CDR3 comprises 15 residues. CDR3 sequence: CASSIRQGSYNEQFF. The DNA for the CDR3 is TGTGCCAGTAGTATAAGGCAGGGCTCCTACAATGAGCAGTTCTTC.

This chain connects TRBV28 to TRBJ2-1, with 7 bases identical to TRBD2. V lost 2 bases and J lost 2; bases outside the gene matches: 6. Germline V gene lookup returns CDR1 MDHEN and CDR2 SYDVKM. This CDR3 spans 16 amino acids. CDR3 residues: CASSLILASTYNEQFF. DNA of the CDR3: TGTGCCAGCAGTTTAATACTAGCGAGCACCTACAATGAGCAGTTCTTC.

V usage is TRBV21-1 and J usage is TRBJ2-7; the tabulated D call, TRBD1, remains unverified against the DNA. TRBV21-1 is designated a pseudogene. The length of the CDR3 is 17 residues. Here the CDR3 DNA reads TGTGCCAGCAGCCCCCGTTGGCGGGACAGGCCTTCCTACGAGCAGTACTTC. Its protein product is CASSPRWRDRPSYEQYF.

The chain uses TRBV4-2 and TRBJ2-7; D is unclear. Between the trimmed V and J ends, which lost 0 bases and 2 bases, there was a span of 8 bases. This CDR3 spans 14 amino acids. Germline loops: CDR1 LGHNA, CDR2 YNFKEQ. CDR3 sequence: CASSQDHITYEQYF. Written as DNA, the CDR3 is TGTGCCAGCAGCCAAGACCACATAACCTACGAGCAGTACTTC.

The rearrangement links TRBV15 to TRBJ1-5, with 7 bases fitting TRBD1. Germline loops: CDR1 LNHNV, CDR2 YYDKDF (reference sequence). The V gene end was trimmed by 0 bases and the J gene end by 11 bases; junction bases not matched to a gene: 7. The CDR3 is 14 amino acids. The CDR3, as DNA: TGTGCCACCAGCAGAGAGGGACAGTCAAGGGCCCAGCATTTT. Its protein is CATSREGQSRAQHF. Based on the CDR3 plus reference TRBV15 and TRBJ1-5, the full variable domain is DAMVIQNPRYQVTQFGKPVTLSCSQTLNHNVMYWYQQKSSQAPKLLFHYYDKDFNNEADTPDNFQSRRPNTSFCFLDIRSPGLGDTAMYLCATSREGQSRAQHFGDGTRLSIL.

This clone was recorded once. The J gene is TRBJ2-6, the V gene TRBV5-1, with TRBD1 identical over 8 bases. CDR3 length equals 15 residues. The junction had 3 bases not matched to a gene; V was cut back by 4 bases and J by 3 bases. CDR1 and CDR2 (germline): SGHRS, YFSETQ. The CDR3 region has the DNA TGCGCCAGCAGCCAGGGGGCTTATGGGGCCAACGTCCTGACTTTC. This gives the protein CASSQGAYGANVLTF.

The chain recombines TRBV11-2 with TRBJ2-7, with D possibly TRBD1 on 6 matching bases. The ends were cut back, 6 bases at V and 0 bases at J, with 15 bases in the middle. Germline V gene data show CDR1 as SGHAT and CDR2 as FQNNGV. The CDR3 loop spans 15 amino acids. The CDR3 DNA reads TGTGCCAGCAGGACTACAGGGCAAGCCTCCTACGAGCAGTACTTC. Residues: CASRTTGQASYEQYF.

This clone has only one observation. The V gene is TRBV4-1, the J gene TRBJ1-2; D call uncertain. The CDR3 consists of 15 residues. CDR1 MGHRA and CDR2 YSYEKL come from the germline V gene. Trimming pared 0 bases from V and 6 bases from J, leaving 14 bases between. CDR3 protein: CASSQDVLGSNGYTF. CDR3 DNA sequence: TGCGCCAGCAGCCAAGATGTTTTAGGGAGCAATGGCTACACCTTC.

The CDR3 region is CASSVGGGARDNEQFF. In nucleotides, the CDR3 is TGTGCCAGCAGCGTTGGCGGGGGGGCTAGGGACAATGAGCAGTTCTTC. The chain employs TRBV9 and TRBJ2-1; TRBD2 matches at 9 bases. Looked up from germline, CDR1 is SGDLS and CDR2 is YYNGEE. The CDR3 contains 16 residues. V was clipped by 2 bases and J by 5 bases; unmatched bases: 8.

The rearrangement links TRBV6-5 to TRBJ1-6; TRBD1 is a possible D gene (6 bases). Germline lookup yields CDR1 MNHEY and CDR2 SVGAGI. There are 14 residues in the CDR3. The germline V and J ends were trimmed by 4 bases and 6 bases, with 10 bases remaining between them. The CDR3 here is CASSFRDINSPLHF. CDR3 DNA sequence: TGTGCCAGCAGTTTCCGGGACATTAATTCACCCCTCCACTTT.